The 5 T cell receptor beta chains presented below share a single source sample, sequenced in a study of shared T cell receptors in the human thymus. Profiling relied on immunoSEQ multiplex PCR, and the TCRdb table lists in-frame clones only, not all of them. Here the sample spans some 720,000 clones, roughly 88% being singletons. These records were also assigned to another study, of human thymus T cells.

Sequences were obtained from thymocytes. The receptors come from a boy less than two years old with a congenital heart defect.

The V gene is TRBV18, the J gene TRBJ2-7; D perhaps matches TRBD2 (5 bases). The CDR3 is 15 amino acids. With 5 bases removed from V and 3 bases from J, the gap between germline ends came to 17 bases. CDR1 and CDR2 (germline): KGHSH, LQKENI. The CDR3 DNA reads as TGTGCCAGCTCAACCGTTGGAGCGAGGGACTACGAGCAGTACTTC. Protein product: CASSTVGARDYEQYF.

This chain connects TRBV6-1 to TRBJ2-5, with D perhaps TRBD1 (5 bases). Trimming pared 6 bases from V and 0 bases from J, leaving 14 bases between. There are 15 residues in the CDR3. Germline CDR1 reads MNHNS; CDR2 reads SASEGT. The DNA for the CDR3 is TGTGCCAGCAGCCTCAGGGCTCTGTACCAAGAGACCCAGTACTTC. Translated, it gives CASSLRALYQETQYF.

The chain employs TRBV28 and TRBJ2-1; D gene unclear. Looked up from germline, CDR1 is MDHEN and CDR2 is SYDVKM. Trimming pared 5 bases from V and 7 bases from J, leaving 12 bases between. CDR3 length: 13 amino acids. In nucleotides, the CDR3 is TGTGCCAGCAGTCCGGTCTCGTGGAATGAGCAGTTCTTC. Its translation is CASSPVSWNEQFF.

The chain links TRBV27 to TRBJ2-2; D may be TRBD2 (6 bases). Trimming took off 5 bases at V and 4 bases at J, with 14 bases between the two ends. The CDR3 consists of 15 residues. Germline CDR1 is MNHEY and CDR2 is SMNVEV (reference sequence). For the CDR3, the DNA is TGTGCCAGCAGTCATGACGCCGGGGGCACCGGGGAGCTGTTTTTT. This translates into CASSHDAGGTGELFF.

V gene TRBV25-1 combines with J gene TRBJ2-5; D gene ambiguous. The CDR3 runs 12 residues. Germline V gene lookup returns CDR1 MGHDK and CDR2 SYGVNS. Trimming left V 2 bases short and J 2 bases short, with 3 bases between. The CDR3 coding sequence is TGTGCCAGCAGTGAAGAGCAAGAGACCCAGTACTTC. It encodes CASSEEQETQYF.